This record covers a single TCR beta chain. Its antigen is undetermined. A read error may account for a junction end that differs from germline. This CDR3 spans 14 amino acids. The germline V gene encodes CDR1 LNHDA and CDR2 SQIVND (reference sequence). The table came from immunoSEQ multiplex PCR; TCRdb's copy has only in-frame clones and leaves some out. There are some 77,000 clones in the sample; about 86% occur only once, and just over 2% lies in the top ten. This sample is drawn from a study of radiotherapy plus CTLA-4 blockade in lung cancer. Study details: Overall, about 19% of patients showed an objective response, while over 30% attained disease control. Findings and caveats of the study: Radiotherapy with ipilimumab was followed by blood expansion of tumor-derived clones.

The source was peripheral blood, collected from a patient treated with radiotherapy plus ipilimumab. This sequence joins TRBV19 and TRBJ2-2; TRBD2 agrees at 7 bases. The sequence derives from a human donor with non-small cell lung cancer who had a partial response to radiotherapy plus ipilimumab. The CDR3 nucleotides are TGTGCCAGTAGTACCCCGGGGGGAACCGGGGAGCTGTCTTTT. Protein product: CASSTPGGTGELSF.